Following are 28 T cell receptor beta chains from one sample sequenced in a study of blood T cell repertoires in COVID-19. The data were produced by immunoSEQ multiplex PCR, yet TCRdb's version contains in-frame clones alone and is incomplete. There are some 190,000 clones in the sample; 88% occur only once, and around 1.5% lies in the top ten. Sequencing was carried out using peripheral blood. Receptor source: a young man with active or convalescent COVID-19.

Notes on this clone: Other DNA sequences in the sample encode the same CDR3. The rearrangement links TRBV6-2 or TRBV6-3 to TRBJ2-7, with 10 bases lining up with TRBD2. Germline loops: CDR1 MNHEY, CDR2 SVGEGT. CDR3 size: 15 residues. V was clipped by 5 bases and J by 4 bases; unmatched bases: 8. The CDR3 coding sequence is TGTGCCAGCAGTGTTCGGACTAGCGGTCTTTACGAGCAGTACTTC. Its protein product is CASSVRTSGLYEQYF.

The DNA for the CDR3 is TGTGCCAGCAGTCGGACTAGTTCTTACGAGCAGTACTTC. Its protein product is CASSRTSSYEQYF. The chain carries TRBV13 and TRBJ2-7; 7 positions match TRBD2. This CDR3 has 13 amino acids. Germline CDR1 PRHDT, CDR2 FYEKMQ (reference sequence). V lost 6 bases, J lost 4 bases, and 6 bases stayed unmatched.

V usage is TRBV7-2 and J usage is TRBJ1-1; TRBD1 might be the D (5 bases). Germline V CDR1 and CDR2: SGHTA, FQGNSA. Trimming left V 5 bases short and J 5 bases short, with 12 bases between. CDR3 size: 13 residues. The CDR3: CASSRTRGTEAFF. The CDR3 DNA reads TGTGCCAGCAGCCGTACAAGGGGAACTGAAGCTTTCTTT.

This chain links TRBV19 with TRBJ2-6; D might be TRBD1 (5 bases). This CDR3 has 14 amino acids. V dropped 7 bases and J dropped 1 base, with 8 bases sitting between them. Germline V lookup: CDR1 LNHDA, CDR2 SQIVND (reference sequence). This chain's CDR3 is CASTSGSGANVLTF. DNA for the CDR3: TGTGCCAGTACCTCAGGGTCTGGGGCCAACGTCCTGACTTTC. The full variable domain, completed using reference TRBV19 and TRBJ2-6, is DGGITQSPKYLFRKEGQNVTLSCEQNLNHDAMYWYRQDPGQGLRLIYYSQIVNDFQKGDIAEGYSVSREKKESFPLTVTSAQKNPTAFYLCASTSGSGANVLTFGAGSRLTVL.

With regard to this clone: Other nucleotide sequences in the sample specify the same CDR3. The chain combines TRBV5-4 with TRBJ2-2; D unclear. Germline V gene lookup returns CDR1 SGHNT and CDR2 YYREEE (reference sequence). V lost 0 bases, J lost 7 bases, and 7 bases lay in between. The CDR3 covers 13 residues. The CDR3 nucleotides read TGTGCCAGCAGCTTGGTCGGTGGCGGGGAGCTGTTTTTT. Amino acid sequence: CASSLVGGGELFF.

The gene calls are TRBV5-6 and TRBJ1-2, with D hard to call. The V gene's germline CDR1 is SGHDT and CDR2 YYEEEE. The CDR3 contains 16 residues. Deletions cut 0 bases from V and 5 bases from J, with 17 bases between. The CDR3 DNA reads TGTGCCAGCAGCTTGGCCCGGCGCACAGAGACATATGGCTACACCTTC. It codes for CASSLARRTETYGYTF.

The chain is built from TRBV28 and TRBJ1-5; maybe TRBD1 (5 bases). The germline CDR1 and CDR2 sequences are MDHEN and SYDVKM. V was shortened by 6 bases and J by 2 bases, with 23 bases between the two germline ends. This CDR3 comprises 18 residues. Here the CDR3 DNA reads TGTGCCAGCAGAATACCCCGGACGGGGGATTTGGGCAATCAGCCCCAGCATTTT. It encodes CASRIPRTGDLGNQPQHF.

The rearrangement joins TRBV18 to TRBJ1-5; possible D gene TRBD1, 6 bases. Germline assignment: CDR1 KGHSH and CDR2 LQKENI. The V gene lost 6 bases and the J gene lost 2 bases, with 11 bases spanning the gap. The CDR3 is 14 residues long. Written as DNA, the CDR3 is TGTGCCAGCTCCAGGGGAGACCGCAATCAGCCCCAGCATTTT. Amino acids: CASSRGDRNQPQHF.

The chain uses TRBV19 and TRBJ1-5, with 7 nucleotides matching TRBD1. The trim removed 6 bases at V and 6 bases at J, leaving 11 bases unmatched. Germline V gene sequence: CDR1 LNHDA, CDR2 SQIVND (reference sequence). There are 15 residues in the CDR3. CDR3 sequence (DNA): TGTGCCAGTAGCCCGCGTTCTCCAGGGGGTCAGCCCCAGCATTTT. The encoded protein is CASSPRSPGGQPQHF.

The chain couples TRBV7-9 to TRBJ2-2; D is undetermined. The germline V gene encodes CDR1 SEHNR and CDR2 FQNEAQ (reference sequence). The V end lost 1 base, the J end lost 4 bases, and 13 bases lay between the germline ends. CDR3 length: 16 residues. CDR3 in DNA: TGTGCCAGCAGCTTAGGCGGCACCGCCTTCACCGGGGAGCTGTTTTTT. This codes for CASSLGGTAFTGELFF. Complete variable domain (other parts from reference TRBV7-9 and TRBJ2-2): DTGVSQNPRHKITKRGQNVTFRCDPISEHNRLYWYRQTLGQGPEFLTYFQNEAQLEKSRLLSDRFSAERPKGSFSTLEIQRTEQGDSAMYLCASSLGGTAFTGELFFGEGSRLTVL.

V gene TRBV27 combines with J gene TRBJ1-2; TRBD1 aligns across 7 bases. Trimming at V came to 5 bases and at J to 8 bases, leaving 8 bases not matched to a gene. This CDR3 region has 13 residues. Germline V gives CDR1 MNHEY, CDR2 SMNVEV (reference sequence). This chain's CDR3 is CASSHRGDGGYTF. DNA of the CDR3: TGTGCCAGCAGTCACAGGGGCGACGGGGGCTACACCTTC.

This chain uses TRBV30 with TRBJ1-6; D perhaps matches TRBD1 (5 bases). CDR1 is GTSNPN, CDR2 SVGIG, per germline (reference sequence). The CDR3 totals 14 residues. The V end lost 1 base, the J end lost 4 bases, and 8 bases lay between the germline ends. CDR3 nucleotide sequence: TGTGCCTGGAGTGCACAGGAATATAATTCACCCCTCCACTTT. It is translated as CAWSAQEYNSPLHF.

The chain employs TRBV6-1 and TRBJ2-1, with D possibly matching TRBD2 (5 bases). Deletions cut 3 bases from V and 10 bases from J, with 22 bases between. The CDR3 sequence is 16 residues long. Germline V lookup: CDR1 MNHNS, CDR2 SASEGT. CDR3 in amino acids: CASSESWGLSAGEQFF. The CDR3 coding sequence is TGTGCCAGCAGTGAGTCGTGGGGTCTCTCCGCGGGCGAGCAGTTCTTC.

This chain uses TRBV27 with TRBJ1-2; the D gene is possibly TRBD1 (5 bases). V lost 2 bases and J lost 3, with 22 bases in between. The CDR3 extends over 18 amino acids. Germline V gene lookup returns CDR1 MNHEY and CDR2 SMNVEV (reference sequence). This chain's CDR3 is CASSLNYGGRELDYGYTF. CDR3 in DNA: TGTGCCAGCAGTTTAAACTATGGTGGCAGGGAACTTGACTATGGCTACACCTTC.

The CDR3 DNA follows: TGTGCCAGTAGTATGCAGTTACAGGCCTCTGGAAACACCATATATTTT. This translates into CASSMQLQASGNTIYF. This rearrangement joins TRBV19 to TRBJ1-3; TRBD1 is a possible D gene (5 bases). The V gene lost 3 bases and the J gene lost 0 bases, with 12 bases spanning the gap. Per germline, CDR1 LNHDA and CDR2 SQIVND (reference sequence). This CDR3 is built from 16 residues. Supplemented by reference TRBV19 and TRBJ1-3, the full variable domain reads DGGITQSPKYLFRKEGQNVTLSCEQNLNHDAMYWYRQDPGQGLRLIYYSQIVNDFQKGDIAEGYSVSREKKESFPLTVTSAQKNPTAFYLCASSMQLQASGNTIYFGEGSWLTVV.

This clone was picked up a small number of times. The gene calls are TRBV7-8 and TRBJ1-2, with TRBD1 as a possible D gene (5 bases). V shed 2 bases and J shed 5 bases, with 18 bases lying between them. This CDR3 contains 16 residues. Germline lookup yields CDR1 SGHVS and CDR2 FQNEAQ. CDR3 in amino acids: CASSLREGGAAYGYTF. For the CDR3, the DNA is TGTGCCAGCAGCTTAAGGGAGGGCGGGGCGGCGTATGGCTACACCTTC. The whole variable domain, remainder taken from reference TRBV7-8 and TRBJ1-2, is GAGVSQSPRYKVAKRGQDVALRCDPISGHVSLFWYQQALGQGPEFLTYFQNEAQLDKSGLPSDRFFAERPEGSVSTLKIQRTQQEDSAVYLCASSLREGGAAYGYTFGSGTRLTVV.

V gene TRBV27 combines with J gene TRBJ2-1, with D tentatively TRBD1 (6 bases). The V end lost 3 bases, the J end lost 4 bases, and 7 bases lay between the germline ends. The germline V gene has CDR1 MNHEY and CDR2 SMNVEV (reference sequence). This CDR3 has 13 residues. The CDR3 is CASSLDSYNEQFF. CDR3 sequence (DNA): TGTGCCAGCAGTTTGGACAGTTACAATGAGCAGTTCTTC.

The gene calls are TRBV5-5 and TRBJ1-4; D is undetermined. The CDR3 runs to 14 residues. Germline CDR1 and CDR2: SGHKS and YYEKEE (reference sequence). V lost 0 bases and J lost 8, with 11 bases in between. This CDR3 reads CASSLGHAPEKLFF. DNA for the CDR3: TGTGCCAGCAGCTTGGGGCACGCACCCGAAAAACTGTTTTTT. Full variable domain (rest looked up from reference TRBV5-5 and TRBJ1-4): DAGVTQSPTHLIKTRGQQVTLRCSPISGHKSVSWYQQVLGQGPQFIFQYYEKEERGRGNFPDRFSARQFPNYSSELNVNALLLGDSALYLCASSLGHAPEKLFFGSGTQLSVL.

Only a few counts were recorded for this clone. The chain joins TRBV10-2 to TRBJ1-2; D uncertain. V lost 7 bases, J lost 2 bases, and 17 bases lay in between. This CDR3 spans 15 amino acids. Germline V gives CDR1 WSHSY, CDR2 SAAADI. In nucleotides, the CDR3 is TGCGCCAGCATCAAAGCAGGAGGGTCGAACTATGGCTACACCTTC. Amino acids: CASIKAGGSNYGYTF.

The V call is TRBV27, the J call TRBJ1-5; TRBD1 agrees at 10 bases. J was trimmed by 0 bases and V by 6 bases; bases with no gene match: 8. Germline values: CDR1 MNHEY, CDR2 SMNVEV (reference sequence). The CDR3 spans 17 residues. CDR3 coding DNA: TGTGCCAGCAGGGCGGGGACAGGGGCCTATAGCAATCAGCCCCAGCATTTT. Its translation: CASRAGTGAYSNQPQHF.

The chain uses TRBV10-3 and TRBJ1-2; TRBD1 aligns across 9 bases. Germline-derived CDR1 and CDR2 are ENHRY and SYGVKD. The CDR3 is 15 amino acids. V gave up 4 bases and J gave up 2 bases; unmatched junction bases: 5. The CDR3 coding sequence is TGTGCCATCAGTGCGGGGGACAGGGCCAACTATGGCTACACCTTC. Amino acid sequence: CAISAGDRANYGYTF.

This clone occurred a few times. The chain links TRBV19 to TRBJ1-1; 7 bases agree with TRBD1. CDR1 LNHDA and CDR2 SQIVND come from the germline V gene (reference sequence). V was pared by 3 bases and J by 4 bases, with 8 bases of the junction left unmatched. The CDR3 spans 15 residues. The CDR3, as DNA: TGTGCCAGTAGTATTGACAGGGCGGATGCCACTGAAGCTTTCTTT. Translated, it gives CASSIDRADATEAFF.

The CDR3 bases are TGTGCCAGCAGTTTCCAGGGCGTCTATGGCTACACCTTC. Its translation is CASSFQGVYGYTF. The genes are TRBV27 and TRBJ1-2; possibly TRBD1 for D (5 bases). This CDR3 contains 13 residues. Germline CDR1 is MNHEY and CDR2 is SMNVEV (reference sequence). Deletions cut 3 bases from V and 4 bases from J, with 9 bases between.

This CDR3 reads CASSYKGARNTEAFF. CDR3 nucleotides: TGTGCCAGCAGTTACAAGGGGGCGCGGAACACTGAAGCTTTCTTT. This chain links TRBV6-2 or TRBV6-3 with TRBJ1-1, with 7 bases that match TRBD1. The germline CDR1 and CDR2 sequences are MNHEY and SVGEGT. V lost 2 bases, J lost 1 base, and 4 bases stayed unmatched. The CDR3 is 15 residues long.

Worth noting for this clone: Mismatch with germline at one junction end may stem from a read error. The genes are TRBV5-6 and TRBJ2-7; D not resolved. The CDR3 is 11 amino acids. The germline V gene encodes CDR1 SGHDT and CDR2 YYEEEE. CDR3 sequence: CASSLLAAWNF. In DNA, the CDR3 is TGTGCCAGCAGCTTGTTAGCCGCGTGGAACTTC.

The rearrangement links TRBV9 to TRBJ2-5; possibly TRBD2 for D (5 bases). The CDR3 spans 15 residues. The ends were cut back, 3 bases at V and 1 base at J, with 13 bases in the middle. Germline CDR1 SGDLS, CDR2 YYNGEE. For the CDR3, the DNA is TGTGCCAGCAGCGGCCATGGAGCGGTCCAAGAGACCCAGTACTTC. As protein: CASSGHGAVQETQYF. Combining the CDR3 with reference TRBV9 and TRBJ2-5 gives the whole variable domain DSGVTQTPKHLITATGQRVTLRCSPRSGDLSVYWYQQSLDQGLQFLIQYYNGEERAKGNILERFSAQQFPDLHSELNLSSLELGDSALYFCASSGHGAVQETQYFGPGTRLLVL.

V and J are TRBV2 and TRBJ2-5, with 7 positions matching TRBD1. Germline-derived CDR1 and CDR2 are SNHLY and FYNNEI. Unmatched junction bases numbered 9, after V lost 6 bases and J lost 2 bases. The CDR3 spans 15 residues. CDR3 nucleotide sequence: TGTGCCAGCAGCCAAACAGGGGATGTACAAGAGACCCAGTACTTC. It yields the protein CASSQTGDVQETQYF. Drawing the rest from reference TRBV2 and TRBJ2-5, the complete variable domain is EPEVTQTPSHQVTQMGQEVILRCVPISNHLYFYWYRQILGQKVEFLVSFYNNEISEKSEIFDDQFSVERPDGSNFTLKIRSTKLEDSAMYFCASSQTGDVQETQYFGPGTRLLVL.

The rearrangement uses TRBV7-2 and TRBJ2-2; TRBD2 aligns across 9 bases. V gave up 3 bases and J gave up 4 bases; unmatched junction bases: 6. Germline CDR1 SGHTA, CDR2 FQGNSA. The CDR3 consists of 16 residues. The CDR3 sequence is CASSFSSGGSTGELFF. The CDR3 DNA reads TGTGCCAGCAGCTTTTCGAGCGGGGGGAGCACCGGGGAGCTGTTTTTT.